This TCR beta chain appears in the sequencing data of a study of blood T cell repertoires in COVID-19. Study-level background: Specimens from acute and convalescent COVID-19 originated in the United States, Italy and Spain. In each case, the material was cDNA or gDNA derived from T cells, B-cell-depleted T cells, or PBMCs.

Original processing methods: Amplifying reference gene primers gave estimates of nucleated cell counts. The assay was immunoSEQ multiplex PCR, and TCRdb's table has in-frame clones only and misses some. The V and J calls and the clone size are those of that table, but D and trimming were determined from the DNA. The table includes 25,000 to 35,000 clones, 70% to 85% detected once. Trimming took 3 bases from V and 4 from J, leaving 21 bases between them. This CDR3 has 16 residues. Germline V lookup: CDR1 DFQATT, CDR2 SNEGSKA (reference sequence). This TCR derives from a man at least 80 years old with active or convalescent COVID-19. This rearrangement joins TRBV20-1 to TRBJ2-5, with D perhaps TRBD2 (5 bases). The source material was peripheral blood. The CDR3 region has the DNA TGCAGTGCTAGTTCGGTCCCCGGAGGTGGTTCAGAGACCCAGTACTTC. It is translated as CSASSVPGGGSETQYF.